The TCR beta chain described here comes from a study of vaccination effects on CD4 cells after COVID-19. Study-level information: Of the BNT162b2 and mRNA-1273 vaccines, participants received two doses of one or the other.

The CDR3 runs 13 residues. V lost 6 bases and J lost 0, with 8 bases in between. Looked up from germline, CDR1 is LNHDA and CDR2 is SQIVND (reference sequence). Profiling relied on immunoSEQ multiplex PCR, and the TCRdb table lists in-frame clones only, not all of them. This table holds roughly 25,000 clones, 69% found once. Study findings and constraints: Late post-vaccination, clones induced by infection and those induced by vaccine underwent marked clonal contraction. Early timepoints after infection were absent, and convalescent patients were few in the study.

After expansion with viral peptide pools in the ViraFEST assay, antigen-specific CD4+ T cells were sequenced. The culture ran for roughly ten days before CD4+ T cells were isolated. The person had PCR-confirmed SARS-CoV-2 infection between March and December 2020. Notes on this clone: Its specificity is not known.

The sequencing used CD4+ T cells from PBMCs cultured with SARS-CoV-2 spike peptides, collected before COVID-19 vaccination. The TCR comes from a human donor who had a prior SARS-CoV-2 infection. V is TRBV19 and J is TRBJ1-2, with D uncertain. CDR3 nucleotides: TGTGCCAGTAGGTTGATCCCTAACTATGGCTACACCTTC. Translating it yields CASRLIPNYGYTF.